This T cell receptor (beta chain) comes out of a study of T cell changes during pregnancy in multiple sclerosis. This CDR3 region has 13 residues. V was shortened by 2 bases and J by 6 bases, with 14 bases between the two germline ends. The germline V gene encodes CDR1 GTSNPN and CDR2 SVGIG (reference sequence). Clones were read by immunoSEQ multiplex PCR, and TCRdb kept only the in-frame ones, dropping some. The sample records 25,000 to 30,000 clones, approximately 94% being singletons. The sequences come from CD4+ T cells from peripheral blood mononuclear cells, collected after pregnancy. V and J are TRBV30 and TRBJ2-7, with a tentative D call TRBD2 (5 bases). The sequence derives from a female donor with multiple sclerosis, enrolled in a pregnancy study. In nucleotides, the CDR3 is TGTGCCTGGAGTAACACCCATCGGGGCGAGCAGTACTTC. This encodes CAWSNTHRGEQYF.